The entry below describes one T cell receptor beta chain. Its specificity is not known. V was clipped by 5 bases and J by 5 bases, with 15 bases between them. The germline V gene encodes CDR1 MNHEY and CDR2 SMNVEV (reference sequence). The CDR3 has 14 amino acids. This record comes from a study of CD8+ T cells in alopecia areata. Findings and caveats of the study: For baseline CD8+ expansion, any link to response stays uncertain with one nonresponder. Under tofacitinib, fewer expanded CD8+ clones appeared among the top 100 scalp clones. On tofacitinib, scalp and blood still held many of the expanded lesional clones.

Treatment given: oral pan-JAK inhibitor, 5-10 mg twice daily. As the sequencing template, cDNA was produced by extracting RNA and reverse transcribing it. Sequenced by immunoSEQ multiplex PCR; TCRdb stores in-frame clones only, minus some. The repertoire consists of more than 110,000 clones, with roughly 52% occurring once and the leading ten covering roughly 15%. The V call is TRBV27, the J call TRBJ1-1, with a possible D match to TRBD1 (6 bases). The sample here was CD8+ T cells sorted from blood, taken at week 4, from a patient treated with tofacitinib. The TCR was taken from a human donor with alopecia areata. The CDR3 reads CASSVTGRLTEAFF. The CDR3 coding sequence is TGTGCCAGCAGTGTAACAGGGAGATTGACTGAAGCTTTCTTT.